This is a list of T cell receptor beta chains from one sample in a study of blood T cell repertoires in COVID-19. Libraries were prepared by immunoSEQ multiplex PCR; TCRdb keeps only in-frame clonotypes and omits some of them. The data show roughly 100,000 clones, with roughly 88% seen just once and just over 2% held by the top ten. The specimen was peripheral blood. All receptors come from a man aged 45-65 years with COVID-19, enrolled during active disease. The CDR3 runs from the conserved cysteine through the conserved F or W. D genes are given only for firm matches. A clone size is listed for some rows: how often the clone was seen (once, few, many), or a class if it is expanded.

j_call v_call clone_size d_call cdr3_aa cdr3_nt
TRBJ2-2 TRBV29-1 . . CSASEIGELFF TGCAGCGCCTCCGAGATCGGGGAGCTGTTTTTT
TRBJ2-7 TRBV11-2 . TRBD1 CASSPRTGAPCEQYF TGTGCCAGCAGCCCGCGGACAGGGGCCCCCTGCGAGCAGTACTTC
TRBJ1-1 TRBV3-1/TRBV3-2 . . CASSQGVYTEAFF TGTGCCAGCAGCCAAGGAGTGTACACTGAAGCTTTCTTT
TRBJ1-1 TRBV11-2 . . CASSLGVRSEAFF TGTGCCAGCAGCTTAGGTGTTCGCAGTGAAGCTTTCTTT
TRBJ2-5 TRBV3-1/TRBV3-2 . . CASSQGGTETQYF TGTGCCAGCAGCCAAGGGGGCACGGAGACCCAGTACTTC
TRBJ2-1 TRBV9 . TRBD2 CASSSGGWVEQFF TGTGCCAGCAGCTCCGGGGGGTGGGTTGAGCAGTTCTTC
TRBJ2-1 TRBV5-1 . . CASSLGGVRNEQFF TGCGCCAGCAGCTTGGGGGGCGTCCGCAATGAGCAGTTCTTC
TRBJ2-3 TRBV11-1 . . CASSLASGGNTQYF TGTGCCAGCAGCTTAGCGAGTGGGGGGAATACGCAGTATTTT
TRBJ1-3 TRBV5-4 . TRBD1 CASSLGTGGYSGNTIYF TGTGCCAGCAGCTTGGGGACAGGGGGATACTCTGGAAACACCATATATTTT
TRBJ2-1 TRBV24-1 . . CATSDFAGNEQFF TGTGCCACCAGTGATTTTGCCGGCAATGAGCAGTTCTTC
TRBJ1-2 TRBV30 . . CAWRYSRTYNYGYTF TGTGCCTGGAGATATAGTAGGACTTATAACTATGGCTACACCTTC
TRBJ1-3 TRBV9 . . CASSVVPQASSGNTIYF TGTGCCAGCAGCGTAGTTCCACAGGCGAGCTCTGGAAACACCATATATTTT
TRBJ1-2 TRBV5-1 . . CASTMAGHNYGYTF TGCGCCAGCACTATGGCAGGGCATAACTATGGCTACACCTTC
TRBJ2-3 TRBV5-1 . . CASSLNSRLAYVTDTQYF TGCGCCAGCAGCTTGAACTCCCGACTGGCCTATGTCACAGATACGCAGTATTTT
TRBJ1-2 TRBV7-8 once . CASRPSTGRSGYGYTF TGTGCCAGCAGGCCTTCTACAGGGAGATCTGGCTATGGCTACACCTTC
TRBJ2-5 TRBV5-1 . . CASRVGGQETQYF TGCGCCAGCAGGGTGGGGGGCCAAGAGACCCAGTACTTC
TRBJ1-2 TRBV19 . . CASSLRRFGGEANYGYTF TGTGCCAGTAGTCTCCGGCGGTTTGGAGGAGAAGCTAACTATGGCTACACCTTC
TRBJ2-7 TRBV28 . TRBD2 CASSLGTSIYEQYF TGTGCCAGCAGTTTGGGGACTAGCATCTACGAGCAGTACTTC
TRBJ1-1 TRBV18 . TRBD1 CASSPRTGGEAFF TGTGCCAGCTCACCTCGGACAGGAGGTGAAGCTTTCTTT
TRBJ1-6 TRBV28 . TRBD1 CASSSSGTVNSPLHF TGTGCCAGCAGTTCCTCCGGGACAGTCAATTCACCCCTCCACTTT
TRBJ1-5 TRBV21-1 . . CASSSPPLAGTGGNQPQHF TGTGCCAGCAGCAGCCCCCCACTCGCCGGGACAGGGGGCAATCAGCCCCAGCATTTT
TRBJ2-1 TRBV7-2 . . CASSLGLFNEQFF TGTGCCAGCAGCTTGGGACTCTTTAATGAGCAGTTCTTC
TRBJ2-3 TRBV5-1 . TRBD1 CASSLGQGADTQYF TGCGCCAGCAGCTTGGGACAGGGAGCAGATACGCAGTATTTT
TRBJ2-7 TRBV5-1 . . CASSLPGQGPYSYEQYF TGCGCCAGCAGCTTGCCAGGCCAGGGGCCCTACTCCTACGAGCAGTACTTC
TRBJ1-4 TRBV7-2 . . CASSLVGVNEKLFF TGTGCCAGCAGCTTAGTAGGGGTTAATGAAAAACTGTTTTTT
TRBJ1-6 TRBV30 few TRBD1 CAWSAGQGHSPLHF TGTGCCTGGAGCGCGGGACAGGGGCATTCACCCCTCCACTTT
TRBJ1-1 TRBV3-1/TRBV3-2 . TRBD1 CASSPGQGGNTEAFF TGTGCCAGCAGCCCCGGACAGGGTGGGAACACTGAAGCTTTCTTT
TRBJ1-1 TRBV9 . TRBD1 CASSATQGDTEAFF TGTGCCAGCAGCGCGACCCAGGGGGACACTGAAGCTTTCTTT
TRBJ1-6 TRBV6-1 once . CASSEVGSYNSPLHF TGTGCCAGCAGTGAAGTCGGCTCCTATAATTCACCCCTCCACTTT
TRBJ1-6 TRBV11-1 . . CASSFSSYNSPLHF TGTGCCAGCAGTTTTAGCTCCTATAATTCACCCCTCCACTTT
TRBJ2-7 TRBV28 . . CASSLTGYEQYF TGTGCCAGCAGCCTAACGGGGTACGAGCAGTACTTC
TRBJ1-5 TRBV4-1 . . CASSQDRGGSQPQHF TGCGCCAGCAGCCAAGATAGGGGAGGGAGTCAGCCCCAGCATTTT
TRBJ2-5 TRBV12-1 . . CATRGGLSYF TGTGCCACCCGGGGGGGCTTGTCGTACTTC
TRBJ1-2 TRBV6-5 . . CATRMEGVRGYTF TGTGCCACCCGGATGGAGGGTGTGCGGGGCTACACCTTC
TRBJ1-5 TRBV24-1 . TRBD1 CATSDRQGGHFNQPQHF TGTGCCACCAGTGATCGTCAGGGGGGACATTTCAATCAGCCCCAGCATTTT
TRBJ1-2 TRBV24-1 . . CATSAAGGYGYTF TGTGCCACCAGTGCGGCGGGTGGGTATGGCTACACCTTC
TRBJ1-2 TRBV5-6 . . CASSLGSLVGYTF TGTGCCAGCAGCTTGGGGTCACTGGTTGGCTACACCTTC
TRBJ2-1 TRBV7-9 . . CASSLTGVLREQFF TGTGCCAGCAGCCTAACCGGGGTCCTCAGAGAGCAGTTCTTC
TRBJ2-2 TRBV6-6 . . CASRSPYRDNTGELFF TGTGCCAGCCGTTCGCCCTACAGGGACAACACCGGGGAGCTGTTTTTT
TRBJ2-1 TRBV5-4 . TRBD2 CASSLSSGGSLENEQFF TGTGCCAGCAGCTTGTCTAGCGGGGGTTCTTTGGAGAATGAGCAGTTCTTC
TRBJ1-1 TRBV4-2 . . CASSQDLPGMNTEAFF TGTGCCAGCAGCCAAGATCTGCCGGGGATGAACACTGAAGCTTTCTTT
TRBJ2-7 TRBV6-6 . TRBD1 CASSYVRTGEGWQYF TGTGCCAGCAGTTATGTCCGGACAGGGGAAGGATGGCAGTACTTC
TRBJ2-7 TRBV7-9 few TRBD1 CASSRRTGPWVEQYF TGTGCCAGCAGCCGCCGGACAGGCCCCTGGGTGGAGCAGTACTTC